This is a list of T cell receptor beta chains from one sample in a study of identifying expanded T cells in peripheral blood. Only in-frame clones appear in the TCRdb table, and some are missing; sequencing was by immunoSEQ multiplex PCR. The data hold around 130,000 clones, with approximately 86% observed a single time. The sequencing input was blood. Receptors were obtained from a person between 18 and 75 years old in good health. CDR3s include the opening cysteine and the closing phenylalanine or tryptophan. Each record gives: V gene, clone size, D gene, J gene, CDR3 DNA, CDR3 protein. A D gene is named only where the DNA matches it firmly. Some rows mark clone size as missing; the rest say once, few, many or name a class of expanded clone.

v_call: TRBV5-4
clone_size: few
d_call: TRBD2
j_call: TRBJ2-7
cdr3_nt: TGTGCCAGCAGCCCACGGACTAGCGGGAGTGGTCACGAGCAGTACTTC
cdr3_aa: CASSPRTSGSGHEQYF

v_call: TRBV11-2
clone_size: NA
d_call: NA
j_call: TRBJ2-5
cdr3_nt: TGTGCCGGGGAGAGGGGTGGGGGAGAGACCCAGTACTTC
cdr3_aa: CAGERGGGETQYF

v_call: TRBV6-4
clone_size: NA
d_call: NA
j_call: TRBJ2-1
cdr3_nt: TGTGCCAGCAGTGATGTTTTAGGCAATGAGCAGTTCTTC
cdr3_aa: CASSDVLGNEQFF

v_call: TRBV5-6
clone_size: NA
d_call: NA
j_call: TRBJ2-5
cdr3_nt: TGTGCCAGCAGCTTCGACCTATACGAGGGGACCCAGTACTTC
cdr3_aa: CASSFDLYEGTQYF

v_call: TRBV14
clone_size: NA
d_call: NA
j_call: TRBJ2-3
cdr3_nt: TGTGCCAGCAGCCAAGGCAGACTACAGATCACAGATACGCAGTATTTT
cdr3_aa: CASSQGRLQITDTQYF

v_call: TRBV18
clone_size: NA
d_call: NA
j_call: TRBJ2-6
cdr3_nt: TGTGCCAGCTTAGCAGAACCCTCTGGGGCCAACGTCCTGACTTTC
cdr3_aa: CASLAEPSGANVLTF

v_call: TRBV7-9
clone_size: NA
d_call: TRBD1
j_call: TRBJ2-2
cdr3_nt: TGTGCCAGCAGCGATCGCCGACAGGGGGCGGGCGGGGAGCTGTTTTTT
cdr3_aa: CASSDRRQGAGGELFF

v_call: TRBV5-1
clone_size: few
d_call: NA
j_call: TRBJ1-3
cdr3_nt: TGCGCCAGCAGCTTGGAAGGAAACACCATATATTTT
cdr3_aa: CASSLEGNTIYF

v_call: TRBV6-5
clone_size: NA
d_call: NA
j_call: TRBJ1-1
cdr3_nt: TGTGCCAGCAGTTACTCTTCTGGGGAAGCTTTCTTT
cdr3_aa: CASSYSSGEAFF

v_call: TRBV19
clone_size: once
d_call: TRBD1
j_call: TRBJ2-1
cdr3_nt: TGTGCCAGTAGTACAGGACAGGGGAACCTCAATGAGCAGTTCTTC
cdr3_aa: CASSTGQGNLNEQFF

v_call: TRBV4-2
clone_size: NA
d_call: NA
j_call: TRBJ2-1
cdr3_nt: TGTGCCAGCAGCCAAGGGACTAACGAGCAGTTCTTC
cdr3_aa: CASSQGTNEQFF

v_call: TRBV7-6
clone_size: NA
d_call: TRBD1
j_call: TRBJ1-2
cdr3_nt: TGTGCCAGCAGCAGACAGGGGGCATATGGCTACACCTTC
cdr3_aa: CASSRQGAYGYTF

v_call: TRBV4-2
clone_size: few
d_call: TRBD1
j_call: TRBJ1-6
cdr3_nt: TGTGCCAGCAGCCAGGTGACAGGGGACGATTCACCCCTCCACTTT
cdr3_aa: CASSQVTGDDSPLHF

v_call: TRBV5-4
clone_size: NA
d_call: NA
j_call: TRBJ1-4
cdr3_nt: TGTGCCAGCAGCCCCCAGGGCGAGAAACTGTTTTTT
cdr3_aa: CASSPQGEKLFF

v_call: TRBV6-5
clone_size: few
d_call: NA
j_call: TRBJ1-2
cdr3_nt: TGTGCCAGCAGGACGGTTTCTAACTATGGCTACACCTTC
cdr3_aa: CASRTVSNYGYTF

v_call: TRBV4-1
clone_size: NA
d_call: TRBD1
j_call: TRBJ1-1
cdr3_nt: TGCGCCAGCAGCCAAGAGGCAGGGGGTGGGACTGAAGCTTTCTTT
cdr3_aa: CASSQEAGGGTEAFF

v_call: TRBV28
clone_size: NA
d_call: NA
j_call: TRBJ2-7
cdr3_nt: TGTGCCAGCAGTTTGGTTGGGACACAGAACTACGAGCAGTACTTC
cdr3_aa: CASSLVGTQNYEQYF

v_call: TRBV5-6
clone_size: NA
d_call: TRBD2
j_call: TRBJ2-3
cdr3_nt: TGTGCCAGCAGCTTAACCGGGACTAGCAGCACAGATACGCAGTATTTT
cdr3_aa: CASSLTGTSSTDTQYF

v_call: TRBV4-1
clone_size: few
d_call: NA
j_call: TRBJ2-1
cdr3_nt: TGCGCCAGCAGCCCGACTGGATACAATGAGCAGTTCTTC
cdr3_aa: CASSPTGYNEQFF

v_call: TRBV7-9
clone_size: NA
d_call: TRBD1
j_call: TRBJ1-1
cdr3_nt: TGTGCCAGCAGCTTACCGGACAGGGTGGCTTTCTTT
cdr3_aa: CASSLPDRVAFF

v_call: TRBV27
clone_size: NA
d_call: NA
j_call: TRBJ2-5
cdr3_nt: TGTGCCAGCAGTCCCCGGACAGACCGACCCGAATACGCTACGGTCGAAGAGACCCAGTACTTC
cdr3_aa: CASSPRTDRPEYATVEETQYF

v_call: TRBV2
clone_size: few
d_call: NA
j_call: TRBJ2-7
cdr3_nt: TGTGCCAGCAGTGCAACCCCCGGCAGGGCCCTATACGAGCAGTACTTC
cdr3_aa: CASSATPGRALYEQYF

v_call: TRBV18
clone_size: NA
d_call: NA
j_call: TRBJ2-3
cdr3_nt: TGTGCCAGCTCGCCCGAACGCCCCGTCACAGATACGCAGTATTTT
cdr3_aa: CASSPERPVTDTQYF

v_call: TRBV7-9
clone_size: NA
d_call: NA
j_call: TRBJ2-2
cdr3_nt: TGTGCCAGCAGCTTAAAGACGTCGGAAACCGGGGAGCTGTTTTTT
cdr3_aa: CASSLKTSETGELFF

v_call: TRBV2
clone_size: NA
d_call: TRBD1
j_call: TRBJ2-7
cdr3_nt: TGTGCCAGCAGTGAAAGGGCAGGGGGCAACTACGAGCAGTACTTC
cdr3_aa: CASSERAGGNYEQYF

v_call: TRBV2
clone_size: NA
d_call: NA
j_call: TRBJ2-1
cdr3_nt: TGTGCCAGCAGTGAGATAGGGAATGAGCAGTTCTTC
cdr3_aa: CASSEIGNEQFF

v_call: TRBV6-5
clone_size: NA
d_call: TRBD1
j_call: TRBJ2-7
cdr3_nt: TGTGCCAGCAGATACCGGGACAGGGATGACGAGCAGTACTTC
cdr3_aa: CASRYRDRDDEQYF

v_call: TRBV25-1
clone_size: NA
d_call: TRBD1
j_call: TRBJ1-6
cdr3_nt: TGTGCCAGCAAGGACAGGGGTAATTCACCCCTCCACTTT
cdr3_aa: CASKDRGNSPLHF

v_call: TRBV5-1
clone_size: NA
d_call: NA
j_call: TRBJ1-3
cdr3_nt: TGCGCCAGCAGCCGGGACCAACGGTCTGGAAACACCATATATTTT
cdr3_aa: CASSRDQRSGNTIYF

v_call: TRBV5-6
clone_size: NA
d_call: TRBD1
j_call: TRBJ2-5
cdr3_nt: TGTGCCAGCCGCCGGGACAGGGCAGCAGAGACCCAGTACTTC
cdr3_aa: CASRRDRAAETQYF

v_call: TRBV7-9
clone_size: once
d_call: NA
j_call: TRBJ1-1
cdr3_nt: TGTGCCAGCAGCAGCCTAGACCCCGCAACTGAAGCTTTCTTT
cdr3_aa: CASSSLDPATEAFF

v_call: TRBV4-1
clone_size: NA
d_call: TRBD2
j_call: TRBJ2-3
cdr3_nt: TGCGCCAGCAGCCAAGAACCAGCGGGGGTGGAAGATACGCAGTATTTT
cdr3_aa: CASSQEPAGVEDTQYF

v_call: TRBV11-2
clone_size: NA
d_call: NA
j_call: TRBJ2-1
cdr3_nt: TGTGCCAGCAGCTTAGGATTAAGCTCCTACAATGAGCAGTTCTTC
cdr3_aa: CASSLGLSSYNEQFF

v_call: TRBV7-8
clone_size: NA
d_call: NA
j_call: TRBJ2-1
cdr3_nt: TGTGCCAGCAGCTTACTGGAATCCAATGAGCAGTTCTTC
cdr3_aa: CASSLLESNEQFF

v_call: TRBV5-1
clone_size: NA
d_call: NA
j_call: TRBJ1-4
cdr3_nt: TGCGCCAGCAGCTTGGGGGCCCAGGTGGCTAATGAAAAACTGTTTTTT
cdr3_aa: CASSLGAQVANEKLFF

v_call: TRBV5-5
clone_size: NA
d_call: NA
j_call: TRBJ2-1
cdr3_nt: TGTGCCAGCAGCTTGGGGGGTAGCTCCTACAATGAGCAGTTCTTC
cdr3_aa: CASSLGGSSYNEQFF

v_call: TRBV4-1
clone_size: NA
d_call: TRBD2
j_call: TRBJ2-7
cdr3_nt: TGCGCCAGCAGCCAAGATTGGACTAGCGCTTCCTACGAGCAGTACTTC
cdr3_aa: CASSQDWTSASYEQYF

v_call: TRBV5-1
clone_size: NA
d_call: NA
j_call: TRBJ2-2
cdr3_nt: TGCGCCAGCAAAAGGGAGATCACCGGGGAGCTGTTTTTT
cdr3_aa: CASKREITGELFF

v_call: TRBV7-7
clone_size: NA
d_call: TRBD1
j_call: TRBJ1-4
cdr3_nt: TGTGCCAGCAGCGCGACCGGGACAGGGGGAAAACTGTTTTTT
cdr3_aa: CASSATGTGGKLFF

v_call: TRBV4-3
clone_size: once
d_call: NA
j_call: TRBJ1-2
cdr3_nt: TGCGCCAGCAGCCCGGGACAAAAGGATGGCTACACCTTC
cdr3_aa: CASSPGQKDGYTF

v_call: TRBV5-1
clone_size: NA
d_call: NA
j_call: TRBJ2-1
cdr3_nt: TGCGCCAGCAGCTTGGCCGAGGGGGGAGGGTGGAATGAGCAGTTCTTC
cdr3_aa: CASSLAEGGGWNEQFF

v_call: TRBV23-1
clone_size: NA
d_call: NA
j_call: TRBJ1-6
cdr3_nt: TGCGCCAGCGGTCCAGAGGATGCTAGGAATTCACCCCTCCACTTT
cdr3_aa: CASGPEDARNSPLHF

v_call: TRBV11-2
clone_size: NA
d_call: NA
j_call: TRBJ2-7
cdr3_nt: TGTGCCAGCAGCTTAGATCAGGGACGGTACGAGCAGTACTTC
cdr3_aa: CASSLDQGRYEQYF

v_call: TRBV2
clone_size: NA
d_call: NA
j_call: TRBJ2-7
cdr3_nt: TGTGCCAGCAGTGGACAGGCGAACGAGCAGTACTTC
cdr3_aa: CASSGQANEQYF

v_call: TRBV5-1
clone_size: NA
d_call: TRBD1
j_call: TRBJ2-2
cdr3_nt: TGCGCCAGCAGTTATCAGGGGGACACCGGGGAGCTGTTTTTT
cdr3_aa: CASSYQGDTGELFF

v_call: TRBV19
clone_size: NA
d_call: NA
j_call: TRBJ1-2
cdr3_nt: TGTGCCAGTAGTCCCCGTTCAGGGCCCTATGGCTACACCTTC
cdr3_aa: CASSPRSGPYGYTF

v_call: TRBV29-1
clone_size: few
d_call: NA
j_call: TRBJ1-1
cdr3_nt: TGCAGCGTCGCTCGAGGGGAAATCACTGAAGCTTTCTTT
cdr3_aa: CSVARGEITEAFF